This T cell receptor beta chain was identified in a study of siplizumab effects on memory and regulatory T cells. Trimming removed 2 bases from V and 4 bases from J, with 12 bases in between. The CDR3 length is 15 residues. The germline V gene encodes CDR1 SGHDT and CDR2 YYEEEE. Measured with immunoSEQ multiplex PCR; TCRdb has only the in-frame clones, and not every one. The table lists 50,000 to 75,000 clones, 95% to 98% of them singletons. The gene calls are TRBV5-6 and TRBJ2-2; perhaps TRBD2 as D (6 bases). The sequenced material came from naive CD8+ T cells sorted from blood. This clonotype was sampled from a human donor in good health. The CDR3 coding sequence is TGTGCCAGCAGCTTTTCGGGGGTAGGCACCGGGGAGCTGTTTTTT. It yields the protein CASSFSGVGTGELFF.